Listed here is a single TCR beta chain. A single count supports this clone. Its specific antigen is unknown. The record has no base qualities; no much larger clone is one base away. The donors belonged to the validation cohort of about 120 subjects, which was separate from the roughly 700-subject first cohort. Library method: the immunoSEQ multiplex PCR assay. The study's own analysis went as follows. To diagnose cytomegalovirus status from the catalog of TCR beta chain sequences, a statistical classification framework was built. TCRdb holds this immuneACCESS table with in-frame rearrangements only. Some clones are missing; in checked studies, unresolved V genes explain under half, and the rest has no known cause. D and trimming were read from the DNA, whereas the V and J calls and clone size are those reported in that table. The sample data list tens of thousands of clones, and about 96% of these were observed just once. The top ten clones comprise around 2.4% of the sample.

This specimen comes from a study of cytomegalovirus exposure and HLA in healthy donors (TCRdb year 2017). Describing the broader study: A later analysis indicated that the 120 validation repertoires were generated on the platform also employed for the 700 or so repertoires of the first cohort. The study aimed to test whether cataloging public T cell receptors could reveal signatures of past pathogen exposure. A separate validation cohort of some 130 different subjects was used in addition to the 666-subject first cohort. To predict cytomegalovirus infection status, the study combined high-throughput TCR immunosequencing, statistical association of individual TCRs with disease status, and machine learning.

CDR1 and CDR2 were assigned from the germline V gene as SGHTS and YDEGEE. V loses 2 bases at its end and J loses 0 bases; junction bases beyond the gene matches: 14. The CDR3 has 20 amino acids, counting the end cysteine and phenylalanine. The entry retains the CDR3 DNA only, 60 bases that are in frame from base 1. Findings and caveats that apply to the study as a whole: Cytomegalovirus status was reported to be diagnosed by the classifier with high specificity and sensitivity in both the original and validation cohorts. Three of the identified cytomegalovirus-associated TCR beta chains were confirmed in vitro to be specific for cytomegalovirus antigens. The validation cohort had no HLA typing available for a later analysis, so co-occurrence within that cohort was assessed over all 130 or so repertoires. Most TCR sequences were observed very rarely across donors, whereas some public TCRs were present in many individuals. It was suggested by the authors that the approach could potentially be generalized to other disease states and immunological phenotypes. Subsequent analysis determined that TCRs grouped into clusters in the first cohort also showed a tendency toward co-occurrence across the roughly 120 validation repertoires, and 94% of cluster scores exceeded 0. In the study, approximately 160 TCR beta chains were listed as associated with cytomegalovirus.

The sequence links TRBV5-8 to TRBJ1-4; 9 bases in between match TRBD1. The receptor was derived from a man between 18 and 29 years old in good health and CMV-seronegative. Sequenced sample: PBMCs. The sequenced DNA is TGTGCCAGCAGCTTTCACCCCGGGACAGGGCTTATTGCAACTAATGAAAAACTGTTTTTT. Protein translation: CASSFHPGTGLIATNEKLFF.